Listed below are T cell receptor beta chains from one sample, sequenced in a study of blood T cell repertoires in COVID-19. Data came from immunoSEQ multiplex PCR; TCRdb stores just in-frame clones and leaves some out. The sample yields 380,000 or so clones, around 89% seen once. The sequencing sample was made of PBMCs or T cells enriched from blood (not recorded which). These receptors were taken from a woman aged 30 to 39 with acute COVID-19. Each CDR3 is given with its conserved first and last residue. D genes are given only for firm matches. Not every row has a clone size; where given, it reads once, few, many or a size class.

cdr3_aa cdr3_nt clone_size d_call j_call v_call
CASSAGTEQYF TGTGCCAGCAGCGCCGGGACTGAGCAGTACTTC NA NA TRBJ2-7 TRBV6-6
CSVEGREETGWNEQYF TGCAGCGTTGAAGGCAGGGAAGAGACAGGGTGGAACGAGCAGTACTTC few TRBD1 TRBJ2-7 TRBV29-1
CASSPLPTGLTYEQYF TGTGCCAGCTCACCACTCCCGACAGGGCTCACCTACGAGCAGTACTTC NA TRBD1 TRBJ2-7 TRBV18
CASSEGTGYGYTF TGTGCCAGCAGCGAAGGGACAGGCTATGGCTACACCTTC NA TRBD1 TRBJ1-2 TRBV9
CASSLGTYYEQYF TGTGCCAGCAGCTTAGGGACATACTACGAGCAGTACTTC NA NA TRBJ2-7 TRBV7-9
CASSQGGGSETQYF TGTGCCAGCAGCCAGGGCGGGGGCTCGGAGACCCAGTACTTC NA NA TRBJ2-5 TRBV7-7
CSVEGGNSYEQYF TGCAGCGTTGAGGGGGGTAATTCCTACGAGCAGTACTTC NA NA TRBJ2-7 TRBV29-1
CATEPGQLRKTQYF TGTGCCACCGAGCCGGGACAGTTGAGAAAGACCCAGTACTTC NA TRBD1 TRBJ2-5 TRBV24-1
CASSADRGLEQYF TGTGCCAGCAGCGCGGACAGGGGTTTGGAGCAGTACTTC NA TRBD1 TRBJ2-7 TRBV7-2
CASSLQLTSGGAFGEQYF TGTGCCAGCAGCTTACAACTAACTAGCGGGGGTGCCTTCGGGGAGCAGTACTTC NA TRBD2 TRBJ2-7 TRBV7-2
CASSRGLAGPNTGELFF TGTGCCAGTAGCCGGGGACTAGCGGGCCCGAACACCGGGGAGCTGTTTTTT few TRBD2 TRBJ2-2 TRBV19
CAISVLAGDNYGGELFF TGTGCCATCAGTGTTCTGGCGGGGGATAATTATGGCGGGGAGCTGTTTTTT NA TRBD2 TRBJ2-2 TRBV10-3
CASSYGGLQPQHF TGTGCCAGCAGTTACGGGGGGTTACAGCCCCAGCATTTT NA NA TRBJ1-5 TRBV6-2/TRBV6-3
CSVGAESTEAFF TGCAGCGTTGGGGCAGAATCCACTGAAGCTTTCTTT NA NA TRBJ1-1 TRBV29-1
CASSSGLGTSYNEQFF TGCGCCAGCAGCTCGGGACTAGGAACCTCCTACAATGAGCAGTTCTTC NA TRBD2 TRBJ2-1 TRBV5-1
CASSVDGNQETQYF TGTGCCAGCAGCGTAGACGGTAACCAAGAGACCCAGTACTTC NA NA TRBJ2-5 TRBV9
CAWSGGTGIDATNEKLFF TGTGCCTGGAGTGGCGGGACCGGTATTGATGCAACTAATGAAAAACTGTTTTTT once NA TRBJ1-4 TRBV30
CASSEGTGSTYEQYF TGTGCCAGCAGTGAAGGGACAGGGAGCACGTACGAGCAGTACTTC NA TRBD1 TRBJ2-7 TRBV6-1
CASSWGEYGYTF TGCGCCAGCAGCTGGGGCGAATATGGCTACACCTTC NA NA TRBJ1-2 TRBV5-1
CASTQVETNYGYTF TGTGCCAGTACCCAGGTCGAGACTAACTATGGCTACACCTTC few NA TRBJ1-2 TRBV19
CASSYRGITYNEQFF TGTGCCAGCAGCTACAGGGGGATAACCTACAATGAGCAGTTCTTC NA TRBD1 TRBJ2-1 TRBV5-6
CSASWRGGLWGFNEQFF TGCAGTGCTAGTTGGCGGGGGGGCCTGTGGGGCTTCAATGAGCAGTTCTTC NA TRBD2 TRBJ2-1 TRBV20-1
CASSMDRNYGYTF TGTGCCAGCAGCATGGACAGGAACTATGGCTACACCTTC NA TRBD1 TRBJ1-2 TRBV5-4
CASTRGLAATDTQYF TGTGCCAGTACCCGGGGACTAGCCGCCACAGATACGCAGTATTTT NA TRBD2 TRBJ2-3 TRBV19
CASRSGGALNEKLFF TGTGCCAGTAGATCCGGGGGGGCTCTTAATGAAAAACTGTTTTTT NA NA TRBJ1-4 TRBV19
CASSVEGRGTEAFF TGTGCCAGTAGTGTAGAGGGGCGGGGAACTGAAGCTTTCTTT NA NA TRBJ1-1 TRBV19
CSVGTGTTDTQYF TGCAGCGTGGGCACAGGGACCACAGATACGCAGTATTTT NA NA TRBJ2-3 TRBV29-1
CATSDRRLAGGQSYNEQFF TGTGCCACCAGTGATCGCCGGCTAGCGGGGGGGCAATCCTACAATGAGCAGTTCTTC NA TRBD2 TRBJ2-1 TRBV24-1
CASTAIEGFNYGYTF TGTGCCAGCACTGCTATTGAGGGTTTTAACTATGGCTACACCTTC NA NA TRBJ1-2 TRBV6-5
CATRGSGSNEQFF TGTGCCACCAGGGGTAGCGGGAGCAATGAGCAGTTCTTC NA TRBD2 TRBJ2-1 TRBV24-1
CSASKEKGAEAFF TGCAGTGCTAGTAAGGAGAAGGGGGCTGAAGCTTTCTTT NA NA TRBJ1-1 TRBV20-1
CASSYPDRDEQYF TGCGCCAGCAGCTACCCGGACAGGGACGAGCAGTACTTC once TRBD1 TRBJ2-7 TRBV4-1
CASSEDRGRGELFF TGCGCCAGCAGTGAGGACAGGGGGCGGGGGGAGCTGTTTTTT NA TRBD1 TRBJ2-2 TRBV10-2
CASLRAVNTEAFF TGTGCCAGCTTGCGGGCAGTGAACACTGAAGCTTTCTTT NA NA TRBJ1-1 TRBV11-3
CASSTGGGTDTQYF TGTGCCAGCAGCACTGGCGGGGGGACAGATACGCAGTATTTT NA TRBD2 TRBJ2-3 TRBV14
CASSLFPDSSTDTQYF TGTGCCAGCAGCTTATTTCCCGACAGTAGCACAGATACGCAGTATTTT NA NA TRBJ2-3 TRBV5-5
CASSLSRTVYNSPLHF TGTGCCAGCAGCCTCTCCCGGACAGTCTATAATTCACCCCTCCACTTT NA NA TRBJ1-6 TRBV3-1/TRBV3-2
CASSLAPGLIPPKSSGNTIYF TGTGCCAGCAGCTTAGCACCAGGCCTAATTCCTCCGAAAAGCTCTGGAAACACCATATATTTT NA NA TRBJ1-3 TRBV7-2
CASSNTGNYGYTF TGCGCCAGCAGCAATACAGGGAACTATGGCTACACCTTC NA NA TRBJ1-2 TRBV5-1
CASSLHRGLPLYNEQFF TGTGCCAGCAGCCTACACAGGGGGCTGCCTCTCTACAATGAGCAGTTCTTC NA TRBD1 TRBJ2-1 TRBV7-9
CASSQTTGSGNEKLFF TGTGCCAGCAGTCAAACTACAGGGTCGGGTAATGAAAAACTGTTTTTT NA NA TRBJ1-4 TRBV25-1
CASSAGARTEAFF TGTGCCAGTAGTGCGGGGGCGCGGACTGAAGCTTTCTTT once NA TRBJ1-1 TRBV19
CASSEGWTAPNQPQHF TGTGCCAGCAGTGAAGGCTGGACAGCCCCTAATCAGCCCCAGCATTTT few NA TRBJ1-5 TRBV6-1
CAWSVRGAAGELFF TGTGCCTGGAGTGTACGCGGGGCCGCCGGGGAGCTGTTTTTT NA NA TRBJ2-2 TRBV30
CSAGGDNTEAFF TGCAGCGCGGGAGGGGATAACACTGAAGCTTTCTTT NA NA TRBJ1-1 TRBV29-1
CASSLGQGRFF TGTGCCAGCAGTTTAGGACAGGGTAGGTTCTTC few TRBD1 TRBJ2-1 TRBV12-3/TRBV12-4
CASSQDRGIDIQYF TGTGCCAGCAGCCAAGACAGGGGAATAGACATTCAGTACTTC NA TRBD1 TRBJ2-4 TRBV7-9
CATFRGGSTDTQYF TGTGCCACATTCAGGGGCGGGAGCACAGATACGCAGTATTTT NA NA TRBJ2-3 TRBV10-3
CASSSAEVNEQFF TGTGCCAGCAGCTCGGCCGAGGTCAATGAGCAGTTCTTC once NA TRBJ2-1 TRBV7-3
CASSIQGLGTSGYTF TGTGCCAGTAGTATACAGGGACTGGGGACTAGCGGCTACACCTTC few NA TRBJ1-2 TRBV19
CASSVEPDRGISNQPQHF TGTGCCAGTAGTGTCGAGCCCGACAGGGGGATTAGCAATCAGCCCCAGCATTTT once TRBD1 TRBJ1-5 TRBV19
CASSLAPGTGGAGELFF TGCGCCAGCAGCTTGGCCCCCGGGACAGGGGGCGCCGGGGAGCTGTTTTTT NA TRBD1 TRBJ2-2 TRBV5-1
CASSLATGHGYTF TGCGCCAGCAGCTTGGCGACAGGTCATGGCTACACCTTC NA NA TRBJ1-2 TRBV5-1
CASSVGPTGIDEQFF TGTGCCAGCAGCGTAGGTCCCACAGGGATCGATGAGCAGTTCTTC NA NA TRBJ2-1 TRBV9
CASSWGDRANPSGYTF TGCGCCAGCAGCTGGGGCGACAGGGCCAATCCGAGCGGCTACACCTTC NA TRBD1 TRBJ1-2 TRBV5-1
CASSLSGKRTDTQYF TGTGCCAGCAGCTTATCAGGGAAAAGGACAGATACGCAGTATTTT NA NA TRBJ2-3 TRBV13
CGSKRPGSEQFF TGTGGATCAAAAAGGCCGGGGAGTGAGCAGTTCTTC NA NA TRBJ2-1 TRBV7-2
CASSLTGGNTEAFF TGTGCCAGCAGCTTAACCGGGGGGAACACTGAAGCTTTCTTT NA NA TRBJ1-1 TRBV7-3
CASKGVYGYTF TGTGCCAGCAAGGGGGTATATGGCTACACCTTC NA NA TRBJ1-2 TRBV2
CATFLDSGPPGYNEQFF TGTGCCACCTTCCTTGATTCGGGTCCTCCGGGGTACAATGAGCAGTTCTTC NA NA TRBJ2-1 TRBV6-4